The 27 T cell receptor beta chains below were found in one sample sequenced in a study of cytomegalovirus exposure and HLA in healthy donors. Amplification used 60 Vbeta primers and 13 Jbeta primers. Sequencing was performed with immunoSEQ multiplex PCR; in TCRdb, only in-frame clones are kept and a portion is missing. The sample yields roughly 99,000 clones, roughly 70% seen once. Sequenced material: PBMCs. The receptors originated from a middle-aged woman in good health and CMV-seropositive.

The rearrangement links TRBV9 to TRBJ2-7, with 7 bases fitting TRBD1. From germline, CDR1 is SGDLS and CDR2 YYNGEE. The CDR3 totals 14 residues. Trimming took 4 bases from V and 5 from J; bases not matched to a gene: 9. CDR3 protein: CASSPQGQWDEQYF. The CDR3 DNA reads as TGTGCCAGCAGCCCCCAGGGACAGTGGGACGAGCAGTACTTC.

The rearrangement links TRBV7-8 to TRBJ2-5; TRBD1 aligns across 7 bases. The CDR3 sequence is 15 residues long. CDR1 and CDR2 (germline): SGHVS, FQNEAQ. Trimming at V came to 5 bases and at J to 2 bases, leaving 8 bases not matched to a gene. The CDR3 sequence: CASSRRDSQQETQYF. In nucleotides, the CDR3 is TGTGCCAGCAGCCGACGGGACAGCCAGCAAGAGACCCAGTACTTC.

V and J are TRBV12-5 and TRBJ2-7, with 7 bases lining up with TRBD1. In germline, CDR1 is LGHNT, CDR2 FRNRAP. The V segment lost 6 bases and the J segment 4 bases; nucleotides outside the gene matches: 3. This CDR3 contains 12 residues. The chain's CDR3 is CASGLQGYEQYF. CDR3 coding DNA: TGTGCTAGTGGCCTACAGGGGTACGAGCAGTACTTC. The full variable domain, in which reference TRBV12-5 and TRBJ2-7 provide the parts outside the CDR3, is DARVTQTPRHKVTEMGQEVTMRCQPILGHNTVFWYRQTMMQGLELLAYFRNRAPLDDSGMPKDRFSAEMPDATLATLKIQPSEPRDSAVYFCASGLQGYEQYFGPGTRLTVT.

This sequence joins TRBV19 and TRBJ2-1; D unclear. The V and J ends lost 1 base and 9 bases respectively, with 7 bases between them. The CDR3 loop spans 12 amino acids. Germline-derived CDR1 and CDR2 are LNHDA and SQIVND (reference sequence). The CDR3 is CASSIVESEQFF. In DNA form, the CDR3 reads TGTGCCAGTAGTATAGTCGAGAGTGAGCAGTTCTTC.

The genes are TRBV25-1 and TRBJ2-2; 7 positions match TRBD2. The CDR3 consists of 18 residues. J lost 0 bases, V lost 3 bases, and 10 bases had no gene match. The germline CDR1 and CDR2 sequences are MGHDK and SYGVNS. The CDR3 DNA follows: TGTGCCAGCAGTGAGGGGCTAGCGGAATTCGCGAACACCGGGGAGCTGTTTTTT. Residues: CASSEGLAEFANTGELFF.

The V gene is TRBV11-1, the J gene TRBJ1-1; TRBD1 is a possible D gene (6 bases). CDR1 is SGHAT, CDR2 FQDESV, per germline (reference sequence). The CDR3 sequence is 12 residues long. V was shortened by 6 bases and J by 12 bases, with 17 bases between the two germline ends. The chain's CDR3 is CASSPSPGVTFF. Here the CDR3 DNA reads TGTGCCAGCAGTCCCTCCCCAGGGGTGACTTTCTTT.

By frequency in the sample, this clone is medium-sized. This chain connects TRBV4-1 to TRBJ2-3, with TRBD2 as a possible D gene (7 bases). This CDR3 has 18 amino acids. Deletions cut 0 bases from V and 0 bases from J, with 16 bases between. Germline-derived CDR1 and CDR2 are MGHRA and YSYEKL. CDR3 nucleotide sequence: TGCGCCAGCAGCCAAGATGTGAATCGGGGGGCGAGCACAGATACGCAGTATTTT. This codes for CASSQDVNRGASTDTQYF.

The rearrangement uses TRBV30 and TRBJ1-3; a weak D match, TRBD1 (6 bases). The germline gives CDR1 GTSNPN, CDR2 SVGIG (reference sequence). V gave up 0 bases and J gave up 1 base, with 7 bases separating them. The CDR3 extends over 14 amino acids. CDR3 DNA: TGTGCCTGGAGTGTAGGGGGATCTGGAAACACCATATATTTT. It is translated as CAWSVGGSGNTIYF.

This clone was observed once. Sequence at one end of the junction differs from germline and may be a read error. The chain employs TRBV5-1 and TRBJ2-1; 10 positions agree with TRBD1. This CDR3 is built from 15 residues. Germline CDR1 reads SGHRS; CDR2 reads YFSETQ. The CDR3 DNA reads TGCGCCAGCAGCCTTTCTCGACAGGGGGCAGGGGAGCAGCTCTTC. It is translated as CASSLSRQGAGEQLF.

The rearrangement joins TRBV28 to TRBJ2-3; D gene unclear. Trimming took 7 bases from V and 7 from J, leaving 12 bases between them. Germline V lookup: CDR1 MDHEN, CDR2 SYDVKM. The CDR3 extends over 12 amino acids. The DNA of the CDR3 is TGTGCCAGCACCGACTCCCCGAATACGCAGTATTTT. Its protein product is CASTDSPNTQYF.

This clone was found once. The chain joins TRBV6-6 to TRBJ1-1; D call uncertain. CDR3 length: 14 amino acids. V was clipped by 0 bases and J by 0 bases, with 5 bases between them. CDR1 is MNHNY, CDR2 SVGAGI, per germline (reference sequence). The CDR3 is CASSYSSMNTEAFF. For the CDR3, the DNA is TGTGCCAGCAGTTACTCAAGCATGAACACTGAAGCTTTCTTT.

J is TRBJ2-1 and V is TRBV2, with 13 bases identical to TRBD2. The CDR3 covers 15 residues. CDR1 and CDR2 from the germline V gene are SNHLY and FYNNEI. Losses at the gene ends were 5 bases for V and 4 bases for J; bases not matched to a gene: 2. In nucleotides, the CDR3 is TGTGCCAGCAGTCGACTAGCGGGGGGATACAATGAGCAGTTCTTC. Translating it yields CASSRLAGGYNEQFF.

The chain employs TRBV9 and TRBJ2-3; D may be TRBD2 (6 bases). The germline gives CDR1 SGDLS, CDR2 YYNGEE. V gave up 3 bases and J gave up 0 bases, with 14 bases separating them. This CDR3 is 16 amino acids long. Here the CDR3 reads CASSEDGGTSTDTQYF. Here the CDR3 DNA reads TGTGCCAGCAGCGAAGACGGCGGGACCAGCACAGATACGCAGTATTTT.

The V and J genes are TRBV6-5 and TRBJ2-5; tentative D call: TRBD1 (5 bases). The CDR3 has 16 amino acids. The V end was cut by 2 bases, the J end by 2 bases, with 15 bases between. Germline lookup yields CDR1 MNHEY and CDR2 SVGAGI. This CDR3 is CASSYDSGQAQETQYF. The CDR3, as DNA: TGTGCCAGCAGTTACGACAGTGGGCAGGCGCAAGAGACCCAGTACTTC.

The V gene is TRBV11-3, the J gene TRBJ2-2; D not resolved. The germline V gene encodes CDR1 SGHNT and CDR2 YENEEA. This CDR3 has 12 amino acids. V lost 0 bases and J 7 bases, leaving 3 bases between the germline ends. This CDR3 reads CASSLDIGELFF. The CDR3 DNA sequence: TGTGCCAGCAGCTTAGATATCGGGGAGCTGTTTTTT.

The genes are TRBV7-3 and TRBJ1-2, with D maybe TRBD1 (5 bases). The V and J ends lost 2 bases and 7 bases respectively, with 23 bases between them. Germline V gives CDR1 SGHTA, CDR2 FQGTGA. This CDR3 has 17 amino acids. CDR3 sequence: CASSLLSPRTPIGGYTF. Written as DNA, the CDR3 is TGTGCCAGCAGCTTACTTAGTCCCCGGACACCGATCGGTGGCTACACCTTC. The full variable domain, its missing parts supplied by reference TRBV7-3 and TRBJ1-2, is GAGVSQTPSNKVTEKGKYVELRCDPISGHTALYWYRQSLGQGPEFLIYFQGTGAADDSGLPNDRFFAVRPEGSVSTLKIQRTERGDSAVYLCASSLLSPRTPIGGYTFGSGTRLTVV.

This clone appeared a few times. This sequence joins TRBV19 and TRBJ1-1, with a possible D match to TRBD1 (5 bases). There are 14 residues in the CDR3. Trimming took off 5 bases at V and 5 bases at J, with 15 bases between the two ends. CDR1 LNHDA and CDR2 SQIVND come from the germline V gene (reference sequence). DNA of the CDR3: TGTGCCAGTAGTCCTCAGGGTGGGATGACTGAAGCTTTCTTT. It is translated as CASSPQGGMTEAFF.

The chain joins TRBV7-9 to TRBJ1-3; D is uncertain. Trimming left V 1 base short and J 4 bases short, with 5 bases between. Germline CDR1 reads SEHNR; CDR2 reads FQNEAQ (reference sequence). This CDR3 comprises 13 residues. This CDR3 reads CASSLGAGNTIYF. DNA for the CDR3: TGTGCCAGCAGCTTAGGAGCCGGAAACACCATATATTTT.

The chain has TRBV7-3 and TRBJ1-2; 8 bases align to TRBD1. With 2 bases clipped from V and 7 bases from J, the junction kept 3 bases outside the gene matches. The CDR3 runs 13 residues. Germline V gives CDR1 SGHTA, CDR2 FQGTGA. CDR3 sequence reads: CASSLGQGTGYTF. The CDR3 nucleotides read TGTGCCAGCAGCTTAGGACAGGGTACTGGCTACACCTTC.

This chain uses TRBV10-3 with TRBJ2-1; TRBD1 might be the D (6 bases). The CDR3 spans 14 residues. The germline gives CDR1 ENHRY, CDR2 SYGVKD. V was cut by 2 bases and J by 4 bases, with 9 bases left in between. The CDR3 DNA is TGTGCCATCAGTGAGGAGGACAGATACAATGAGCAGTTCTTC. This encodes CAISEEDRYNEQFF.

This clone was observed a few times. The chain links TRBV5-6 to TRBJ1-5; unclear D gene. Trimming cost V 0 bases and J 0 bases, with 7 bases left between them. The CDR3 is 15 residues long. Germline V gives CDR1 SGHDT, CDR2 YYEEEE. The CDR3 reads CASSLGGDSNQPQHF. The CDR3 DNA sequence: TGTGCCAGCAGCTTGGGGGGAGATAGCAATCAGCCCCAGCATTTT.

The rearrangement joins TRBV9 to TRBJ2-1; 9 nucleotides agree with TRBD2. The CDR3 runs 15 residues. CDR1 SGDLS and CDR2 YYNGEE come from the germline V gene. Losses at the gene ends were 4 bases for V and 4 bases for J; bases not matched to a gene: 6. Here the CDR3 reads CASSRGRGGYNEQFF. DNA for the CDR3: TGTGCCAGCAGCAGAGGGCGGGGGGGATACAATGAGCAGTTCTTC. Full variable domain (missing parts from reference TRBV9 and TRBJ2-1): DSGVTQTPKHLITATGQRVTLRCSPRSGDLSVYWYQQSLDQGLQFLIQYYNGEERAKGNILERFSAQQFPDLHSELNLSSLELGDSALYFCASSRGRGGYNEQFFGPGTRLTVL.

The V and J genes are TRBV7-2 and TRBJ2-5; 9 nucleotides agree with TRBD1. The CDR3 loop spans 16 amino acids. Germline V CDR1 and CDR2: SGHTA, FQGNSA. Losses at the gene ends were 3 bases for V and 1 base for J; bases not matched to a gene: 6. CDR3 sequence (DNA): TGTGCCAGCAGCTTGGGACAGGGAGGGGGCCAAGAGACCCAGTACTTC. Amino acids: CASSLGQGGGQETQYF.

The chain is built from TRBV5-1 and TRBJ2-5; 10 positions agree with TRBD2. J gave up 0 bases and V 3 bases, and 11 bases lay outside the gene matches. The CDR3 has 18 residues. Per the germline V gene, CDR1 is SGHRS and CDR2 is YFSETQ. This chain's CDR3 is CASSWGASGGGNQETQYF. Here the CDR3 DNA reads TGCGCCAGCAGCTGGGGGGCTAGCGGGGGAGGAAACCAAGAGACCCAGTACTTC.

J is TRBJ2-7 and V is TRBV5-1; a possible D gene is TRBD2 (6 bases). Deletions cut 3 bases from V and 7 bases from J, with 14 bases between. CDR3 length: 13 amino acids. Germline V gene lookup returns CDR1 SGHRS and CDR2 YFSETQ. The CDR3 DNA is TGCGCCAGCAGCTCCAATCAGGGAGGTGAGCAGTACTTC. Translation: CASSSNQGGEQYF.

For the CDR3, the DNA is TGTGCCAGCAGGACCGTCGGAGCTCTGAACACTGAAGCTTTCTTT. It translates to CASRTVGALNTEAFF. This chain connects TRBV6-5 to TRBJ1-1; D is unresolved. CDR3 length: 15 residues. Germline lookup yields CDR1 MNHEY and CDR2 SVGAGI. Deletions cut 6 bases from V and 0 bases from J, with 14 bases between.

This clone was observed once. The chain is built from TRBV19 and TRBJ1-1; a weak D match, TRBD1 (6 bases). Trimming removed 5 bases from V and 7 bases from J, with 17 bases in between. The CDR3 runs 14 residues. Per germline, CDR1 LNHDA and CDR2 SQIVND (reference sequence). CDR3 nucleotides: TGTGCCAGTAGTCCTCAGGGGCCGGCACGTGAAGCTTTCTTT. It yields the protein CASSPQGPAREAFF. Filled out from reference TRBV19 and TRBJ1-1, the complete variable domain reads DGGITQSPKYLFRKEGQNVTLSCEQNLNHDAMYWYRQDPGQGLRLIYYSQIVNDFQKGDIAEGYSVSREKKESFPLTVTSAQKNPTAFYLCASSPQGPAREAFFGQGTRLTVV.